The 26 T cell receptor beta chains reported below all come from one sample, sequenced in a study of blood T cell repertoires in COVID-19. Sequencing used immunoSEQ multiplex PCR; TCRdb keeps in-frame clones, though not all of them. This table has roughly 100,000 clones, around nine tenths appearing once. Sequencing input: peripheral blood. These receptors were taken from a man aged 45-60 years with active or convalescent COVID-19.

The chain links TRBV19 to TRBJ1-5, with 7 positions matching TRBD1. This CDR3 is 16 amino acids long. The trim removed 1 base at V and 5 bases at J, leaving 8 bases unmatched. In germline, CDR1 is LNHDA, CDR2 SQIVND (reference sequence). The CDR3 nucleotides are TGTGCCAGTAGTATAGGTCGGCAGGGGGTTCATCAGCCCCAGCATTTT. This gives the protein CASSIGRQGVHQPQHF.

The chain has TRBV2 and TRBJ1-6; perhaps TRBD1 as D (5 bases). The germline V gene has CDR1 SNHLY and CDR2 FYNNEI. The CDR3 consists of 14 residues. Trimming cost V 6 bases and J 4 bases, with 10 bases left between them. The DNA of the CDR3 is TGTGCCAGCAGCCACAGGTTTTATAATTCACCCCTCCACTTT. Protein product: CASSHRFYNSPLHF.

This clone was found a few times. This rearrangement joins TRBV19 to TRBJ2-1; TRBD1 might be the D (6 bases). Looked up from germline, CDR1 is LNHDA and CDR2 is SQIVND (reference sequence). This CDR3 has 16 residues. Trimming stripped 4 bases from V and 0 bases from J, with 13 bases between. CDR3 loop: CASSTLQGSSYNEQFF. The CDR3 DNA reads as TGTGCCAGTAGTACCTTACAGGGCAGCTCCTACAATGAGCAGTTCTTC. The whole variable domain, remainder taken from reference TRBV19 and TRBJ2-1, is DGGITQSPKYLFRKEGQNVTLSCEQNLNHDAMYWYRQDPGQGLRLIYYSQIVNDFQKGDIAEGYSVSREKKESFPLTVTSAQKNPTAFYLCASSTLQGSSYNEQFFGPGTRLTVL.

The chain uses TRBV5-1 and TRBJ1-2; D may be TRBD1 (5 bases). This CDR3 has 18 residues. V lost 4 bases to trimming and J lost 0 bases, with 22 bases between them. Germline V gives CDR1 SGHRS, CDR2 YFSETQ. DNA for the CDR3: TGCGCCAGCAGCGCTGGTCTGGCAGGGCGAGACACTAACTATGGCTACACCTTC. Its translation: CASSAGLAGRDTNYGYTF.

The chain joins TRBV19 to TRBJ1-1; 10 nucleotides match TRBD1. After removal of 8 bases from V and 0 bases from J, the junction contained 0 bases not matched to a gene. This CDR3 comprises 13 residues. The germline V gene has CDR1 LNHDA and CDR2 SQIVND (reference sequence). The CDR3 region is CASDRGLNTEAFF. Here the CDR3 DNA reads TGTGCCAGTGACAGGGGGCTGAACACTGAAGCTTTCTTT.

This chain links TRBV6-5 with TRBJ1-1; TRBD1 agrees at 7 bases. Germline V gene data show CDR1 as MNHEY and CDR2 as SVGAGI. Germline trimming cut 6 bases from V and 4 bases from J; bases unmatched to any gene: 5. The CDR3 has 13 amino acids. The CDR3 sequence is CASRIHRGTEAFF. CDR3 nucleotide sequence: TGTGCCAGCAGGATCCACAGGGGCACTGAAGCTTTCTTT.

The V call is TRBV6-2 or TRBV6-3, the J call TRBJ1-2; no reliable D call. Germline V lookup: CDR1 MNHEY, CDR2 SVGEGT. The CDR3 spans 13 residues. The V end was cut by 2 bases, the J end by 1 base, with 5 bases between. The chain's CDR3 is CASSYEFNYGYTF. CDR3 in DNA: TGTGCCAGCAGTTACGAGTTTAACTATGGCTACACCTTC.

This chain joins TRBV6-6 and TRBJ1-6; maybe TRBD1 (6 bases). Trimming removed 6 bases at V and 6 bases at J, with 18 bases between. The CDR3 length is 16 residues. Germline CDR1 MNHNY, CDR2 SVGAGI (reference sequence). CDR3: CASRPTGQTLNSPLHF. The CDR3 coding sequence is TGTGCCAGCAGGCCCACAGGGCAGACTCTTAATTCACCCCTCCACTTT.

The V call is TRBV6-1, the J call TRBJ1-2; D is unclear. V lost 1 base to trimming and J lost 7 bases, with 13 bases between them. CDR3 size: 14 residues. Germline V CDR1 and CDR2: MNHNS, SASEGT. Here the CDR3 DNA reads TGTGCCAGCAGTGAAGATCCCAGGCTTCGTGGCTACACCTTC. It specifies CASSEDPRLRGYTF.

The chain combines TRBV28 with TRBJ1-3; D is unclear. Germline lookup yields CDR1 MDHEN and CDR2 SYDVKM. The CDR3 is 13 residues long. The V and J ends lost 7 bases and 0 bases respectively, with 7 bases between them. The CDR3 is CASTPGSGNTIYF. CDR3 nucleotides: TGTGCCAGCACCCCCGGCTCTGGAAACACCATATATTTT.

The DNA of the CDR3 is TGTGCCACCAAAACCTCGGAGAATTCACCCCTCCACTTT. Translating it yields CATKTSENSPLHF. The J gene is TRBJ1-6, the V gene TRBV2; D gene uncertain. CDR3 length: 13 residues. With 10 bases removed from V and 7 bases from J, the gap between germline ends came to 14 bases. CDR1 is SNHLY and CDR2 is FYNNEI in the germline V gene.

The chain couples TRBV6-5 to TRBJ2-7; 10 bases fit TRBD2. Germline V gene sequence: CDR1 MNHEY, CDR2 SVGAGI. V shed 5 bases, J shed 4 bases, and the junction held 8 bases outside the gene matches. The CDR3 runs 15 residues. This CDR3 reads CASSKSGGASYEQYV. CDR3 DNA: TGTGCCAGCAGTAAGAGCGGGGGGGCGTCGTACGAGCAGTACGTC.

This rearrangement joins TRBV19 to TRBJ1-4; 9 bases fit TRBD1. Trimming took 7 bases from V and 4 from J; bases not matched to a gene: 4. Germline V gene sequence: CDR1 LNHDA, CDR2 SQIVND (reference sequence). The CDR3 covers 14 residues. The DNA of the CDR3 is TGTGCCAGTAAAACGGGACAGGGTAATGAAAAACTGTTTTTT. Its protein is CASKTGQGNEKLFF.

The chain recombines TRBV28 with TRBJ1-4, with D perhaps matching TRBD1 (6 bases). Trimming took 5 bases from V and 0 from J, leaving 10 bases between them. The CDR3 has 15 residues. Per germline, CDR1 MDHEN and CDR2 SYDVKM. The CDR3 loop is CASSRDRTTNEKLFF. The DNA for the CDR3 is TGTGCCAGCAGTAGAGACAGGACAACTAATGAAAAACTGTTTTTT.

The chain couples TRBV7-9 to TRBJ1-2; D uncertain. Trimming took off 3 bases at V and 3 bases at J, with 11 bases between the two ends. CDR3 length: 14 amino acids. Per germline, CDR1 SEHNR and CDR2 FQNEAQ (reference sequence). CDR3 amino acids: CASSFDKDYYGYTF. For the CDR3, the DNA is TGTGCCAGCAGCTTTGACAAGGATTACTATGGCTACACCTTC.

The DNA of the CDR3 is TGTGCCAGTACTCCCTCAGGGATGAACACCGGGGAGCTGTTTTTT. Its protein product is CASTPSGMNTGELFF. V is TRBV19 and J is TRBJ2-2, with D possibly TRBD1 on 5 matching bases. V lost 7 bases and J lost 1, with 13 bases in between. This CDR3 region has 15 residues. Germline loops: CDR1 LNHDA, CDR2 SQIVND (reference sequence).

The V call is TRBV5-1, the J call TRBJ2-2; D possibly corresponds to TRBD1 (6 bases). Germline values: CDR1 SGHRS, CDR2 YFSETQ. Trimming removed 1 base at V and 0 bases at J, with 10 bases between. The CDR3 covers 16 residues. The CDR3 loop is CASSLLGHANTGELFF. CDR3 nucleotides: TGCGCCAGCAGCTTGTTGGGACATGCGAACACCGGGGAGCTGTTTTTT. The whole variable domain, filled in from reference TRBV5-1 and TRBJ2-2, reads KAGVTQTPRYLIKTRGQQVTLSCSPISGHRSVSWYQQTPGQGLQFLFEYFSETQRNKGNFPGRFSGRQFSNSRSEMNVSTLELGDSALYLCASSLLGHANTGELFFGEGSRLTVL.

The genes are TRBV12-3 or TRBV12-4 and TRBJ1-2, with 7 bases fitting TRBD1. CDR3 length: 13 amino acids. V lost 4 bases and J lost 8; bases outside the gene matches: 7. CDR3 region: CASSSGTAEGYTF. In nucleotides, the CDR3 is TGTGCCAGCAGTTCAGGGACAGCGGAAGGCTACACCTTC.

The V call is TRBV3-1 (or the pseudogene TRBV3-2), the J call TRBJ2-5; D might be TRBD2 (6 bases). The V end was cut by 4 bases, the J end by 5 bases, with 11 bases between. CDR1 and CDR2 from the germline V gene are LGHDT and YNNKEL (reference sequence). CDR3 length: 13 amino acids. The CDR3 nucleotides read TGTGCCAGCAGCCCCGCGCGGGGTGAGACCCAGTACTTC. Protein: CASSPARGETQYF.

This chain uses TRBV29-1 with TRBJ2-2; 7 positions match TRBD1. The CDR3 runs to 15 residues. Germline assignment: CDR1 SQVTM and CDR2 ANQGSEA. V lost 4 bases to trimming and J lost 2 bases; unmatched junction nucleotides: 7. CDR3 sequence reads: CSVADRAINTGELFF. The CDR3 nucleotides are TGCAGCGTTGCCGACAGGGCGATTAACACCGGGGAGCTGTTTTTT.

The gene calls are TRBV24-1 and TRBJ1-2; 7 nucleotides align to TRBD1. Per the germline V gene, CDR1 is KGHDR and CDR2 is SFDVKD. The CDR3 is 12 residues long. The ends lost 6 bases at V and 6 bases at J; junction bases unmatched: 3. The CDR3 reads CATSSTGDGYTF. As DNA, the CDR3 is TGTGCCACCAGTTCAACAGGGGATGGCTACACCTTC.

The rearrangement uses TRBV4-1 and TRBJ1-6; 8 bases align to TRBD1. J lost 8 bases, V lost 4 bases, and 10 bases had no gene match. Germline CDR1 reads MGHRA; CDR2 reads YSYEKL. The CDR3 is 16 residues long. The CDR3 protein is CASSPSDRGRYSPLHF. The CDR3 DNA follows: TGCGCCAGCAGCCCCTCAGACAGGGGTCGATATTCACCCCTCCACTTT.

The genes are TRBV25-1 and TRBJ1-6; 9 bases fit TRBD1. CDR1 is MGHDK and CDR2 is SYGVNS in the germline V gene. The CDR3 is 14 residues long. J gave up 10 bases and V 8 bases, and 9 bases lay outside the gene matches. The CDR3 sequence: CASRTGTGNSPLHF. The CDR3 DNA reads TGTGCCAGCCGCACCGGGACAGGGAACTCACCCCTCCACTTT.

The CDR3 DNA sequence: TGTGCCAGCAGCTACAGACAGGGGGCTCACGAGCAGTACTTC. It is translated as CASSYRQGAHEQYF. The chain combines TRBV5-6 with TRBJ2-7, with 10 bases lining up with TRBD1. CDR1 SGHDT and CDR2 YYEEEE come from the germline V gene. The CDR3 consists of 14 residues. With V trimmed by 3 bases and J by 5 bases, 5 bases remained unmatched.

This clone was counted a few times. The chain joins TRBV7-9 to TRBJ1-5; TRBD1 matches at 7 bases. Germline lookup yields CDR1 SEHNR and CDR2 FQNEAQ (reference sequence). J lost 10 bases, V lost 8 bases, and 8 bases had no gene match. The CDR3 covers 12 residues. For the CDR3, the DNA is TGTGCCAGCGCCACAGGGGAGGGCCCCCAGCATTTT. Amino acids: CASATGEGPQHF.

V gene TRBV10-1 combines with J gene TRBJ2-1; 9 nucleotides match TRBD2. Unmatched junction bases numbered 3, after V lost 6 bases and J lost 6 bases. Germline CDR1 is WNHNN and CDR2 is SYGVQD (reference sequence). There are 13 residues in the CDR3. CDR3 region: CASRGLASNEQFF. For the CDR3, the DNA is TGCGCCAGCAGAGGACTAGCGAGCAATGAGCAGTTCTTC.